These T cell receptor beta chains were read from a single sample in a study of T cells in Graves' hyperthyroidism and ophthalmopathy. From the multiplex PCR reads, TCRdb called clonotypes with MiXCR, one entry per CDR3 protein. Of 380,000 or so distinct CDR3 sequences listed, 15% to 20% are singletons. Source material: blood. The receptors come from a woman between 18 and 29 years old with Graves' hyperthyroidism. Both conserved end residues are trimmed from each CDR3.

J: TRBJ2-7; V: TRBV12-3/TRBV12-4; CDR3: ASSPWDRAPHEQY
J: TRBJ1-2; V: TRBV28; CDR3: ASRTGYYGYT
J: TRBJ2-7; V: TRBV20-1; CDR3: SASRGDPED
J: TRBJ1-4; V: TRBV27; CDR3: ASSTKAEKLF
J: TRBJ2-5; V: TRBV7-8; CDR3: ASSPVDRGWRQETQY
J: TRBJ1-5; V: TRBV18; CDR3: ASHRTGLEPQH
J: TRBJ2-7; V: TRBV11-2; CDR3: ASSQNSYEQY
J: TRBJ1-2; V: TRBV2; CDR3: ASYIGTEYGYT
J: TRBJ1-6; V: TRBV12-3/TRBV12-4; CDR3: ASRDPRGPNSPLH
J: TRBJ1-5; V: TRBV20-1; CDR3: SARKTGGNQPQH
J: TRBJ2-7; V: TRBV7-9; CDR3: ASSLGGGKPYEQY
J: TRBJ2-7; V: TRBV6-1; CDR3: ASSDWTSEPYEQY
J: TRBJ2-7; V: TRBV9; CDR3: ASSHRGGYEQY
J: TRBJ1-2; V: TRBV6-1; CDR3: ASNGQGHYGYT
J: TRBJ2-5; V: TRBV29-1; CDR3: SVGTVSETQY
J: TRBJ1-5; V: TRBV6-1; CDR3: ASSEAVGVRQPQH
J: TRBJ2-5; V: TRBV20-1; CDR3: SARDPASGGSQETQY
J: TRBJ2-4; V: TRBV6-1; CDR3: ASSERPSWDIQY
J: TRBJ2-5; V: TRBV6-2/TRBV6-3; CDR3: ASRGTERETQY
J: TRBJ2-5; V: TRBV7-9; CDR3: ASSLVLRGPGETQY
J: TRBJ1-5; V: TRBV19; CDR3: ASSGQVVQPQH
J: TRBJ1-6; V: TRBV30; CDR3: AWSTGLESPLH
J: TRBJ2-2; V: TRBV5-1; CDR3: ASSSRESTGELF
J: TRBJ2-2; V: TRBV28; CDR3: ASSAQDPANTGELF
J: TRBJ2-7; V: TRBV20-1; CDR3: SATGTAGHEQY
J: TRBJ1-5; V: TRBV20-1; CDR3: SARDGTTHSNQPQH
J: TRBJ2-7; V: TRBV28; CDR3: ASSTDSQTSYEQY
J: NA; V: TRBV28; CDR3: ASTATRPTDYNEQY
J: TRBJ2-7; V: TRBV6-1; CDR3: ASRPGQGFYEQY
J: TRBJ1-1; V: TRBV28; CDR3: ASSLSTEAF
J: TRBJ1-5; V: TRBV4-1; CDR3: ASSQPGTRNQPQH
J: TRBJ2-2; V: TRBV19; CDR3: ASSKLRGSGTGELF
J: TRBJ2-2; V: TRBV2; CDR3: ASSQPGLSVQIVGTGELF
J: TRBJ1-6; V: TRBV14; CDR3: ASSQRPPGGSYNSPLH
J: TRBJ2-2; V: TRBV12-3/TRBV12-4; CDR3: ASSFQGRVTGELF
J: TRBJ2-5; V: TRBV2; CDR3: ASEEETQY
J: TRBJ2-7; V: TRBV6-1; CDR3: ASSQTSGGAGRYEQD
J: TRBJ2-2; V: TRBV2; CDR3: ASSASRGANTGELF
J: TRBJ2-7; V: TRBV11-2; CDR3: ASSPRREYEQY
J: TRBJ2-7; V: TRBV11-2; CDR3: ASSLEGWAGQY
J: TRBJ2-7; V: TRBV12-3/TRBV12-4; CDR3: ASRSRTGVAYEQY
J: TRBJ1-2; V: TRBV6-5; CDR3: ASSTRDRLRRGYT
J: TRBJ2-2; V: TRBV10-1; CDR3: ASSDVDGELF
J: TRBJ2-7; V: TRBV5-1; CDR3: ASSSGTADPGDEQY
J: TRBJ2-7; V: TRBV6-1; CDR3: ASESGGTDYEQY
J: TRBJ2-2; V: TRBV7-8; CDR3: ASRRQEGWSGELF
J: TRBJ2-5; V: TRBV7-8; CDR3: ASSLSRGAQETQY
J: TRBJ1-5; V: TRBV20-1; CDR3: SARMGGRQPQH
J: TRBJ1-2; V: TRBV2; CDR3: ASTGRSYGYT
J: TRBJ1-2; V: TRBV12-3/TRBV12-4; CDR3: ASSPDGLIYGYT
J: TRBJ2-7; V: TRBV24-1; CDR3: ATSVKAGGREQY
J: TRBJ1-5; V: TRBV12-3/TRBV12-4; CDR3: ASSYSETRNQPQH